A single sample gave rise to the 23 T cell receptor beta chains below, sequenced in a study of CD8 T cells in Susac syndrome. Random hexamers were used to reverse transcribe an amount of about 0.5 to 1 ug RNA. MiXCR was run by TCRdb on the immunoSEQ multiplex PCR reads, yielding one entry per CDR3 protein. The sample yields 300,000 to 350,000 distinct CDR3 sequences, around 90% seen once. The specimen was CD4+ T cells from PBMCs. The origin of the receptors is a human donor with multiple sclerosis.

The CDR3 loop is CASRRTGPIWGQYF. Here the CDR3 DNA reads TGTGCCAGCAGGAGGACAGGGCCGATATGGGGGCAGTACTTC. The genes are TRBV2 and TRBJ2-7; 8 bases are a match to TRBD1. With V trimmed by 6 bases and J by 9 bases, 13 bases remained unmatched. There are 14 residues in the CDR3. Germline lookup yields CDR1 SNHLY and CDR2 FYNNEI.

This clonotype was seen a handful of times. V usage is TRBV30 and J usage is TRBJ2-7, with D maybe TRBD1 (6 bases). Germline V gene sequence: CDR1 GTSNPN, CDR2 SVGIG (reference sequence). This CDR3 is 14 amino acids long. With 4 bases removed from V and 4 bases from J, the gap between germline ends came to 17 bases. CDR3 nucleotide sequence: TGTGCCTGGACCGGAAGGGACAACTCTTACGAGCAGTACTTC. Its translation is CAWTGRDNSYEQYF.

The chain recombines TRBV30 with TRBJ2-2, with a possible D match to TRBD1 (5 bases). CDR3 size: 14 residues. In germline, CDR1 is GTSNPN, CDR2 SVGIG (reference sequence). The V gene lost 5 bases and the J gene lost 0 bases, with 10 bases spanning the gap. CDR3 protein: CAWAPTANTGELFF. For the CDR3, the DNA is TGTGCCTGGGCCCCGACAGCGAACACCGGGGAGCTGTTTTTT.

Notes on this clonotype: It is unclear where the CDR3 begins or ends on the DNA, so no DNA is shown, and the CDR3 is as TCRdb lists it. The genes are TRBV7-5 and TRBJ1-2. TRBV7-5 is flagged as a pseudogene. The CDR3 has 16 amino acids, counting both end residues. The CDR3 is CISVPEGGAPTWGYTF.

This sequence joins TRBV12-3 or TRBV12-4 and TRBJ2-3; TRBD2 matches at 8 bases. V shed 3 bases, J shed 6 bases, and the junction held 8 bases outside the gene matches. The CDR3 extends over 15 amino acids. Here the CDR3 reads CASSFTSGSRDTQYF. DNA of the CDR3: TGTGCCAGCAGTTTTACAAGCGGGAGCAGGGATACGCAGTATTTT.

This sequence joins TRBV2 and TRBJ1-2; D unclear. V was clipped by 2 bases and J by 2 bases, with 3 bases between them. Germline V CDR1 and CDR2: SNHLY, FYNNEI. The CDR3 has 12 residues. CDR3 in DNA: TGTGCCAGCAGTGAATTAAACTATGGCTACACCTTC. It translates to CASSELNYGYTF.

This clonotype has only a few counts. The rearrangement uses TRBV2 and TRBJ2-1; D may be TRBD2 (6 bases). The CDR3 covers 13 residues. In germline, CDR1 is SNHLY, CDR2 FYNNEI. The germline V and J ends were trimmed by 7 bases and 2 bases, with 9 bases remaining between them. CDR3 nucleotide sequence: TGTGCCAGCATAGCGGACACCTACAATGAGCAGTTCTTC. Protein: CASIADTYNEQFF.

This chain connects TRBV15 to TRBJ2-3, with TRBD2 identical over 11 bases. V shed 8 bases, J shed 5 bases, and the junction held 6 bases outside the gene matches. Germline V gives CDR1 LNHNV, CDR2 YYDKDF (reference sequence). This CDR3 is built from 14 residues. The chain's CDR3 is CATASGTSGDTQYF. CDR3 sequence (DNA): TGTGCCACCGCATCCGGGACTAGCGGAGATACGCAGTATTTT.

The table lists this clonotype with a count of one. The V call is TRBV28, the J call TRBJ2-5, with D possibly being TRBD2 (6 bases). Between the trimmed V and J ends, which lost 6 bases and 5 bases, there was a span of 10 bases. This CDR3 spans 12 amino acids. Germline-derived CDR1 and CDR2 are MDHEN and SYDVKM. The CDR3: CASRIRGETQYF. The CDR3 DNA is TGTGCCAGCAGGATCCGGGGGGAGACCCAGTACTTC.

The CDR3 region is CASSEAGVVAGELFF. The CDR3 bases are TGTGCCAGCAGTGAAGCGGGGGTGGTTGCCGGGGAGCTGTTTTTT. The chain employs TRBV2 and TRBJ2-2; D could derive from TRBD1 or TRBD2 (5 bases each). Trimming stripped 0 bases from V and 6 bases from J, with 11 bases between. The CDR3 extends over 15 amino acids. Germline-derived CDR1 and CDR2 are SNHLY and FYNNEI.

The rearrangement joins TRBV20-1 to TRBJ2-3; no firm D call. The CDR3 is 13 amino acids. From germline, CDR1 is DFQATT and CDR2 SNEGSKA (reference sequence). V lost 5 bases and J lost 1, with 10 bases in between. The CDR3 here is CSAWASGTDTQYF. CDR3 in DNA: TGCAGTGCTTGGGCGTCCGGCACAGATACGCAGTATTTT.

The rearrangement uses TRBV30 and TRBJ2-1, with 13 bases aligning to TRBD2. Germline CDR1 reads GTSNPN; CDR2 reads SVGIG (reference sequence). J gave up 12 bases and V 4 bases, and 12 bases lay outside the gene matches. CDR3 size: 15 residues. The CDR3 here is CAWTLKGLAGIRQFF. CDR3 nucleotides: TGTGCCTGGACTCTAAAGGGACTAGCGGGGATTCGGCAGTTCTTC.

The V and J genes are TRBV7-2 and TRBJ2-5, with 13 positions matching TRBD2. J was trimmed by 2 bases and V by 1 base; bases with no gene match: 4. CDR3 length: 17 amino acids. Germline CDR1 reads SGHTA; CDR2 reads FQGNSA. CDR3 DNA: TGTGCCAGCAGCTTAGGGACTAGCGGGAGTGGGCAAGAGACCCAGTACTTC. It codes for CASSLGTSGSGQETQYF.

This sequence joins TRBV5-5 and TRBJ1-4; D gene ambiguous. Looked up from germline, CDR1 is SGHKS and CDR2 is YYEKEE (reference sequence). With 0 bases removed from V and 8 bases from J, the gap between germline ends came to 8 bases. The CDR3 runs 13 residues. The CDR3 sequence is CASSLVSVEKLFF. The CDR3 nucleotides are TGTGCCAGCAGCTTGGTAAGCGTGGAAAAACTGTTTTTT.

J is TRBJ1-3 and V is TRBV29-1; D gene unclear. Germline CDR1 reads SQVTM; CDR2 reads ANQGSEA. There are 12 residues in the CDR3. V was clipped by 5 bases and J by 4 bases, with 9 bases between them. The CDR3 loop reads CSVLGGGNTIYF. DNA of the CDR3: TGCAGCGTTCTCGGCGGGGGAAACACCATATATTTT.

This chain uses TRBV5-6 with TRBJ1-2, with 8 bases that match TRBD1. The V gene's germline CDR1 is SGHDT and CDR2 YYEEEE. The junction had 5 bases not matched to a gene; V was cut back by 2 bases and J by 8 bases. CDR3 length equals 13 residues. The CDR3 here is CASSFRDRNGYTF. In DNA form, the CDR3 reads TGTGCCAGCAGCTTCCGGGACAGGAACGGCTACACCTTC.

This rearrangement joins TRBV20-1 to TRBJ2-1; 10 bases fit TRBD2. V lost 0 bases, J lost 6 bases, and 11 bases stayed unmatched. This CDR3 is 17 amino acids long. Germline V gene data show CDR1 as DFQATT and CDR2 as SNEGSKA (reference sequence). CDR3 coding DNA: TGCAGTGCTAGAGATCTGTTTAAGCGGGAGGGGGGCAATGAGCAGTTCTTC. Its protein is CSARDLFKREGGNEQFF.

The rearrangement uses TRBV12-3 or TRBV12-4 and TRBJ1-3; TRBD1 aligns across 7 bases. This CDR3 spans 13 amino acids. The J segment lost 4 bases and the V segment lost 7 bases, leaving 4 bases of the junction unmatched. The chain's CDR3 is CASTPGGGNTIYF. For the CDR3, the DNA is TGTGCCAGCACCCCAGGGGGGGGAAACACCATATATTTT.

V usage is TRBV9 and J usage is TRBJ1-4; D gene uncertain. Germline-derived CDR1 and CDR2 are SGDLS and YYNGEE. The V and J ends lost 0 bases and 8 bases respectively, with 11 bases between them. This CDR3 is 14 amino acids long. The CDR3 sequence is CASSVGTRHEKLFF. The CDR3 region has the DNA TGTGCCAGCAGCGTAGGCACGAGGCACGAAAAACTGTTTTTT. Full variable domain (outside the CDR3, taken from reference TRBV9 and TRBJ1-4): DSGVTQTPKHLITATGQRVTLRCSPRSGDLSVYWYQQSLDQGLQFLIQYYNGEERAKGNILERFSAQQFPDLHSELNLSSLELGDSALYFCASSVGTRHEKLFFGSGTQLSVL.

The CDR3 reads CASKPGSYNEQFF. CDR3 DNA: TGCGCCAGCAAGCCGGGATCCTACAATGAGCAGTTCTTC. The chain joins TRBV5-1 to TRBJ2-1, with D perhaps TRBD2 (5 bases). The CDR3 sequence is 13 residues long. The germline V gene has CDR1 SGHRS and CDR2 YFSETQ. V shed 6 bases and J shed 1 base, with 8 bases lying between them. Drawing the rest from reference TRBV5-1 and TRBJ2-1, the complete variable domain is KAGVTQTPRYLIKTRGQQVTLSCSPISGHRSVSWYQQTPGQGLQFLFEYFSETQRNKGNFPGRFSGRQFSNSRSEMNVSTLELGDSALYLCASKPGSYNEQFFGPGTRLTVL.

The chain links TRBV7-6 to TRBJ1-3; D is undetermined. The CDR3 is 15 residues long. V was cut by 5 bases and J by 3 bases, with 14 bases left in between. Germline V CDR1 and CDR2: SGHVS, FNYEAQ. CDR3 nucleotide sequence: TGTGCCAGCAGCCCCCGGAGAGGGAGTGGAAACACCATATATTTT. Its translation: CASSPRRGSGNTIYF.

Here the CDR3 reads CASSQDTGGRGEPQYF. CDR3 DNA: TGCGCCAGCAGCCAAGATACGGGAGGGCGTGGGGAACCGCAGTATTTT. This chain links TRBV4-3 with TRBJ2-3; 8 bases map to TRBD2. V lost 0 bases to trimming and J lost 10 bases; unmatched junction nucleotides: 12. Germline CDR1 LGHNA, CDR2 YSLEER. This CDR3 is 16 amino acids long.

This chain links TRBV5-6 with TRBJ1-1; D is unresolved. In germline, CDR1 is SGHDT, CDR2 YYEEEE. This CDR3 has 14 amino acids. With 2 bases removed from V and 0 bases from J, the gap between germline ends came to 8 bases. The CDR3 DNA reads TGTGCCAGCAGCTTCCAGATTATGAACACTGAAGCTTTCTTT. Protein product: CASSFQIMNTEAFF.